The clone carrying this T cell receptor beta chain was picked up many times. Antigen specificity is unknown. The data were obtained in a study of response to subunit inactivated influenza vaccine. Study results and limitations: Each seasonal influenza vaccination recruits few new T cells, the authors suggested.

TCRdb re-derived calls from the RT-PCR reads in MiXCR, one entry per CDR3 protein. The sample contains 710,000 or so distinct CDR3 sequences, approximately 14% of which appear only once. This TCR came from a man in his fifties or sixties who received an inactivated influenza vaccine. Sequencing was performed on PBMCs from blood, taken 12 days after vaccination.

CDR3 in amino acids: CASSPTRGVGNEQFF. CDR3 nucleotide sequence: TGTGCCAGCAGCCCCACTCGTGGAGTGGGCAATGAGCAGTTCTTC. The chain recombines TRBV7-3 with TRBJ2-1, with D hard to call. Germline lookup yields CDR1 SGHTA and CDR2 FQGTGA. Trimming cost V 5 bases and J 6 bases, with 17 bases left between them. The CDR3 spans 15 residues.